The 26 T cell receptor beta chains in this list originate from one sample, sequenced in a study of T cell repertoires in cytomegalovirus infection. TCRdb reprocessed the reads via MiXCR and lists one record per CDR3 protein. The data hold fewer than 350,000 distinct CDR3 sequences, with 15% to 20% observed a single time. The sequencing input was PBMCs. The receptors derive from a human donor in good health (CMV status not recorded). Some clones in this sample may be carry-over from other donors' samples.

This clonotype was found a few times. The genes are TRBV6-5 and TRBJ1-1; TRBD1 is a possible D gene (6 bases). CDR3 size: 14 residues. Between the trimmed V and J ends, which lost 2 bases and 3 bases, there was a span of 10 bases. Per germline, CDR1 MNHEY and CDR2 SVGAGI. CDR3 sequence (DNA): TGTGCCAGCAGTTACAGGGGGGGGTACACTGAAGCTTTCTTT. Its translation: CASSYRGGYTEAFF.

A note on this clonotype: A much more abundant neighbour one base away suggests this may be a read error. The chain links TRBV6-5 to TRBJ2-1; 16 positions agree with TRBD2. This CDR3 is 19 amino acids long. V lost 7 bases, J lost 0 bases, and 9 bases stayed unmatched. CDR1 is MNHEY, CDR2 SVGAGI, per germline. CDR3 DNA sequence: TGTGCCAGCAACAGGGCGGGACTAGCGGGGGGGAGCTCCTACAATGAGCAGTTCTTC. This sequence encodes CASNRAGLAGGSSYNEQFF.

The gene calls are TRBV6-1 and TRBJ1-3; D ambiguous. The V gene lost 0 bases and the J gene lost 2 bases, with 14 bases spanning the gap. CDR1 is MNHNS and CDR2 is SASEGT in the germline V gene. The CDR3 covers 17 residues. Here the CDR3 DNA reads TGTGCCAGCAGTGAAGCGGCGGGCAGATCAGCTGGAAACACCATATATTTT. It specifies CASSEAAGRSAGNTIYF.

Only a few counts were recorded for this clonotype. CDR3 sequence: CASSSNRGGTTEAFF. CDR3 coding DNA: TGTGCCAGCAGTTCGAACAGGGGAGGTACCACTGAAGCTTTCTTT. The genes are TRBV12-3 or TRBV12-4 and TRBJ1-1; 7 nucleotides agree with TRBD1. Trimming at V came to 4 bases and at J to 4 bases, leaving 9 bases not matched to a gene. This CDR3 is built from 15 residues.

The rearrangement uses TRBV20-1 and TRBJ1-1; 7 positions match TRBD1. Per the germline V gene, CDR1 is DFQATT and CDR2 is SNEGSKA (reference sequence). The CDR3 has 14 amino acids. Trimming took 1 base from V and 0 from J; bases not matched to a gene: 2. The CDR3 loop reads CSARATGLNTEAFF. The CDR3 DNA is TGCAGTGCTAGAGCGACAGGGCTGAACACTGAAGCTTTCTTT.

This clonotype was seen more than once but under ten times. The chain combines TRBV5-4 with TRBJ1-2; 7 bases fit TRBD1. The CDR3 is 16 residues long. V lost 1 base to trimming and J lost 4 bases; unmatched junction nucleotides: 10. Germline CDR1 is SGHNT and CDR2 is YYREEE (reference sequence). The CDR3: CASSLILGGAGYGYTF. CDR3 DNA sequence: TGTGCCAGCAGCTTGATCCTAGGGGGCGCTGGCTATGGCTACACCTTC.

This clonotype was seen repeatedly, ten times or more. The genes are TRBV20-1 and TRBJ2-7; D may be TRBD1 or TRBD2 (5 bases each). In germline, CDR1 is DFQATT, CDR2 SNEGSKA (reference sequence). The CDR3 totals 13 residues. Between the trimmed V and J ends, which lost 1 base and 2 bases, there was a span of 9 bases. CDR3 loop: CSARVGDAYEQYF. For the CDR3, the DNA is TGCAGTGCTAGAGTAGGGGACGCCTACGAGCAGTACTTC.

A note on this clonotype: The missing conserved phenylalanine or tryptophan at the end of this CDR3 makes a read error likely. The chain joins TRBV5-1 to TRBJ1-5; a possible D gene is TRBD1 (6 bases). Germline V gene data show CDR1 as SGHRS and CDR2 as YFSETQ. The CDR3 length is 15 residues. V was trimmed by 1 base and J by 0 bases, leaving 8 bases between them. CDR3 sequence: CASSLQGYSNQPQHS. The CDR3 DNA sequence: TGCGCCAGCAGCTTGCAGGGGTATAGCAATCAGCCCCAGCATTCT.

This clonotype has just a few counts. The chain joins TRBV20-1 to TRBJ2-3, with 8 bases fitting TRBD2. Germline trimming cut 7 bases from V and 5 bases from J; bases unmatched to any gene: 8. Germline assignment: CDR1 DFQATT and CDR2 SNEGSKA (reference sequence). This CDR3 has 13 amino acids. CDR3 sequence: CSDARGGGDTQYF. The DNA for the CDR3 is TGCAGTGATGCCCGGGGGGGGGGAGATACGCAGTATTTT.

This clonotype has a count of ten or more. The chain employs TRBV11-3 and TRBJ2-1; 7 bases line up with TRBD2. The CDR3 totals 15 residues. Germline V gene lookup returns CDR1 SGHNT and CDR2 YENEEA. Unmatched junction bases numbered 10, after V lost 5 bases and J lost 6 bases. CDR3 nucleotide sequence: TGTGCCAGCAGCCGGGGGGAGGCGCAGGTCAATGAGCAGTTCTTC. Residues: CASSRGEAQVNEQFF.

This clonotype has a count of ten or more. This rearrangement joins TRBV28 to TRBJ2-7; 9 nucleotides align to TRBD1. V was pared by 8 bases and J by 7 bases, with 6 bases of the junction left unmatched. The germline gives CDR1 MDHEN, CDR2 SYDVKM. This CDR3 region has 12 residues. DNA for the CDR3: TGTGCCAGCGGGACAGGGTCTGGGGAGCAGTACTTC. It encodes CASGTGSGEQYF. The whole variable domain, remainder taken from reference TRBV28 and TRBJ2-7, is DVKVTQSSRYLVKRTGEKVFLECVQDMDHENMFWYRQDPGLGLRLIYFSYDVKMKEKGDIPEGYSVSREKKERFSLILESASTNQTSMYLCASGTGSGEQYFGPGTRLTVT.

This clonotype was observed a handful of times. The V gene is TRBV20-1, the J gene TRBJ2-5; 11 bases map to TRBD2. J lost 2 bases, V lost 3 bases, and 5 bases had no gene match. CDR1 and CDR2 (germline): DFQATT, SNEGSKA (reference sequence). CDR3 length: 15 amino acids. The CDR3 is CSARDTSGGQETQYF. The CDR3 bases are TGCAGTGCTAGGGATACTAGCGGGGGACAAGAGACCCAGTACTTC.

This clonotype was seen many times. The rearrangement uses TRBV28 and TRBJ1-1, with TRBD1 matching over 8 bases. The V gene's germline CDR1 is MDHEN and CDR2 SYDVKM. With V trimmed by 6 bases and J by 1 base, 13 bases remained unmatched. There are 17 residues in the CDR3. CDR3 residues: CASSSVWQGAGNTEAFF. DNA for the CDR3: TGTGCCAGCAGCTCCGTATGGCAGGGGGCGGGGAACACTGAAGCTTTCTTT.

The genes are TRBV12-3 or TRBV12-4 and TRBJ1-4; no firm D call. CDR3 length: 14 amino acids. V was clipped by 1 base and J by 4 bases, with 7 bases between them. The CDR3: CASSLGMDNEKLFF. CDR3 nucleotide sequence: TGTGCCAGCAGTTTAGGGATGGATAATGAAAAACTGTTTTTT.

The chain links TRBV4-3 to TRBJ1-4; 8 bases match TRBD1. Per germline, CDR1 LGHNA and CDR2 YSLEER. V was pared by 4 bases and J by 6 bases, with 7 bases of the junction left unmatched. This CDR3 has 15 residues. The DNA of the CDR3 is TGCGCCAGCAGCCCCGGTTGGGGACAGGATGAAAAACTGTTTTTT. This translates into CASSPGWGQDEKLFF.

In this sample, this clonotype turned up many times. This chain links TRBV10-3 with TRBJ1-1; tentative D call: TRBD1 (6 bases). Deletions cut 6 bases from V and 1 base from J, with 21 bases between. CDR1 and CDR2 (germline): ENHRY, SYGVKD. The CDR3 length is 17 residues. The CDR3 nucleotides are TGTGCCATCAGCCCGTCCCAGGGGCAAATTGCGAACACTGAAGCTTTCTTT. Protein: CAISPSQGQIANTEAFF.

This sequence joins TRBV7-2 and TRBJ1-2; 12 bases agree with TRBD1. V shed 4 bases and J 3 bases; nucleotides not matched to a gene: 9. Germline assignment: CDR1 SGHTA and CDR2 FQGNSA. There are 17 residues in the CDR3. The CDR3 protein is CASSSRPGTGGDYGYTF. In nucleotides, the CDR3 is TGTGCCAGCAGCTCGCGACCTGGGACAGGGGGCGACTATGGCTACACCTTC.

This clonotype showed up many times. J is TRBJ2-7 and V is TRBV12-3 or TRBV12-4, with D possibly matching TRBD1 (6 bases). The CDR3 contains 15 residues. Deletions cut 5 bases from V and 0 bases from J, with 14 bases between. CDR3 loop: CASSPGRGGSYEQYF. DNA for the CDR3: TGTGCCAGCAGTCCAGGGAGAGGGGGCTCCTACGAGCAGTACTTC.

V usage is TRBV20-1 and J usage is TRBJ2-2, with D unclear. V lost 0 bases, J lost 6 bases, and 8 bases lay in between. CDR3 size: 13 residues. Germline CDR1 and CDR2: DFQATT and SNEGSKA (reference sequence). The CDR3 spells CSARDVGPGELFF. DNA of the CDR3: TGCAGTGCTAGAGATGTAGGGCCCGGGGAGCTGTTTTTT.

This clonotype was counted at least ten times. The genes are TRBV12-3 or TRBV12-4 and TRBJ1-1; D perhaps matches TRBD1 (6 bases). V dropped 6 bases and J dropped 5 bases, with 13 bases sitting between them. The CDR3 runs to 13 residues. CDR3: CASSIQGDTEAFF. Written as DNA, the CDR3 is TGTGCCAGCAGCATACAGGGAGATACTGAAGCTTTCTTT.

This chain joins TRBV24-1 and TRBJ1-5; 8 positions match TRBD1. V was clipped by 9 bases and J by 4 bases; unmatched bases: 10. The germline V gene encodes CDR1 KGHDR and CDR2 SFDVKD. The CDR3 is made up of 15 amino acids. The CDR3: CATLAGDRRNQPQHF. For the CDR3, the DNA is TGTGCCACCCTAGCTGGGGACAGGCGGAATCAGCCCCAGCATTTT.

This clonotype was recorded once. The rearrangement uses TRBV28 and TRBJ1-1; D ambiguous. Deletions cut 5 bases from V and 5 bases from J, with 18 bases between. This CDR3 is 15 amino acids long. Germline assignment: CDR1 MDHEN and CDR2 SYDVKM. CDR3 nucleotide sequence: TGTGCCAGCAGTACCCCGCAATCCCCGAGGACTGAAGCTTTCTTT. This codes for CASSTPQSPRTEAFF.

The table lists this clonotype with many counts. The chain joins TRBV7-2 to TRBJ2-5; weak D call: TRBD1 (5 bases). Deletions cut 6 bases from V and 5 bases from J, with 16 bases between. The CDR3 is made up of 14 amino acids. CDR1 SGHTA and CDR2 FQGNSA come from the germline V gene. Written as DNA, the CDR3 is TGTGCCAGCAGTATCCAGACAGTCCGGGAGACCCAGTACTTC. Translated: CASSIQTVRETQYF.

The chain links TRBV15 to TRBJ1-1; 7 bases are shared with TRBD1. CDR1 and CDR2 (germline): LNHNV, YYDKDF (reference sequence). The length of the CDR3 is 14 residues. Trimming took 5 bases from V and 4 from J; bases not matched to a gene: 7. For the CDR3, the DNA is TGTGCCACCAGCGGAAGACAGGGTGGCACTGAAGCTTTCTTT. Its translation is CATSGRQGGTEAFF.

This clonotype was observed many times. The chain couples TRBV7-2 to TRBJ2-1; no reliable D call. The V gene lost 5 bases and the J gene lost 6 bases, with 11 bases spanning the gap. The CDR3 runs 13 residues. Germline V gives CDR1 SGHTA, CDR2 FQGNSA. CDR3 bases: TGTGCCAGCAGCCCTTATCTTGCCAATGAGCAGTTCTTC. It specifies CASSPYLANEQFF.

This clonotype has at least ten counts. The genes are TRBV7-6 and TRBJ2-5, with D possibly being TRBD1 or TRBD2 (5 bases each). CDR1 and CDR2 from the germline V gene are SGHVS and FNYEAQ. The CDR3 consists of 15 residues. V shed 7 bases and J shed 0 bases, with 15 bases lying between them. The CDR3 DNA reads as TGTGCCAGCAACTCGGGACGTAACTACCAAGAGACCCAGTACTTC. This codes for CASNSGRNYQETQYF.